Below, 16 T cell receptor beta chains from the same sample are listed, as sequenced in a study of T cells after yellow fever vaccination. In TCRdb, the 5' RACE reads were re-called with MiXCR into one record per CDR3 protein. The data hold a few hundred thousand distinct CDR3 sequences, with around 6.8% observed a single time. Sequenced material: PBMCs, taken approximately 40 days after the first yellow fever vaccination. The source is a man aged 18-30 years who received the YFV17D yellow fever vaccine.

The chain is built from TRBV19 and TRBJ2-3; the D gene is possibly TRBD2 (5 bases). CDR3 size: 14 residues. CDR1 and CDR2 from the germline V gene are LNHDA and SQIVND (reference sequence). V lost 7 bases and J 7 bases, leaving 18 bases between the germline ends. The CDR3 reads CASKAPGLPHTQYF. Here the CDR3 DNA reads TGTGCCAGTAAAGCTCCCGGACTGCCCCATACGCAGTATTTT.

This clonotype has at least ten counts. This rearrangement joins TRBV4-3 to TRBJ2-1, with D maybe TRBD2 (7 bases). V lost 0 bases, J lost 8 bases, and 23 bases lay in between. Germline lookup yields CDR1 LGHNA and CDR2 YSLEER. The CDR3 consists of 18 residues. DNA of the CDR3: TGCGCCAGCAGCCAAGAGACGGGGGGCGGGGTTGGGGGCCATGAGCAGTTCTTC. It specifies CASSQETGGGVGGHEQFF.

V and J are TRBV29-1 and TRBJ1-4; TRBD1 might be the D (5 bases). Trimming shortened V by 5 bases and J by 3 bases, and 10 bases separated the two germline ends. Germline loops: CDR1 SQVTM, CDR2 ANQGSEA. The CDR3 has 13 amino acids. CDR3: CSVSRAANEKLFF. The CDR3 region has the DNA TGCAGCGTTTCCAGGGCCGCTAATGAAAAACTGTTTTTT. Based on the CDR3 plus reference TRBV29-1 and TRBJ1-4, the full variable domain is SAVISQKPSRDICQRGTSLTIQCQVDSQVTMMFWYRQQPGQSLTLIATANQGSEATYESGFVIDKFPISRPNLTFSTLTVSNMSPEDSSIYLCSVSRAANEKLFFGSGTQLSVL.

This clonotype was detected many times. The genes are TRBV12-3 or TRBV12-4 and TRBJ1-2; 7 bases map to TRBD1. This CDR3 spans 12 amino acids. With 6 bases clipped from V and 8 bases from J, the junction kept 6 bases outside the gene matches. CDR3 nucleotides: TGTGCCAGCAGAACAGGGGTAGGGGGCTACACCTTC. Protein product: CASRTGVGGYTF.

This clonotype was counted between two and nine times. The chain links TRBV7-2 to TRBJ1-6; D gene unclear. Germline assignment: CDR1 SGHTA and CDR2 FQGNSA. The CDR3 has 17 residues. V was trimmed by 1 base and J by 3 bases, leaving 13 bases between them. This CDR3 reads CASSLVPGSYYNSPLHF. CDR3 nucleotides: TGTGCCAGCAGCTTAGTTCCGGGGTCCTACTATAATTCACCCCTCCACTTT.

This clonotype has only a few counts. The rearrangement joins TRBV10-3 to TRBJ2-7, with a tentative D call TRBD2 (7 bases). The CDR3 has 13 amino acids. The V gene's germline CDR1 is ENHRY and CDR2 SYGVKD. V shed 6 bases and J shed 6 bases, with 15 bases lying between them. The CDR3 coding sequence is TGTGCCATCAGGGGGGGGCTAGCTGGCGAGCAGTACTTC. Amino acid sequence: CAIRGGLAGEQYF.

In its sample, this clonotype was seen many times. The rearrangement joins TRBV6-5 to TRBJ2-1; 7 nucleotides agree with TRBD1. This CDR3 is built from 11 residues. V lost 7 bases, J lost 8 bases, and 2 bases stayed unmatched. Germline loops: CDR1 MNHEY, CDR2 SVGAGI. The CDR3 DNA reads TGTGCCAGCACGACAGGGTATGAGCAGTTCTTC. Its protein product is CASTTGYEQFF.

This clonotype was detected a few times. The gene calls are TRBV4-1 and TRBJ2-1; D is ambiguous. Germline assignment: CDR1 MGHRA and CDR2 YSYEKL. CDR3 length: 14 amino acids. Trimming cost V 1 base and J 6 bases, with 10 bases left between them. CDR3 nucleotide sequence: TGCGCCAGCAGCCAAGCTACGGGCCGCAATGAGCAGTTCTTC. Its protein product is CASSQATGRNEQFF.

The J gene is TRBJ1-6, the V gene TRBV6-5; D is possibly TRBD1 (5 bases). The germline CDR1 and CDR2 sequences are MNHEY and SVGAGI. Trimming removed 2 bases from V and 11 bases from J, with 16 bases in between. This CDR3 has 15 residues. CDR3: CASSYKTAGGTPLHF. The CDR3 bases are TGTGCCAGCAGTTACAAGACAGCTGGAGGGACACCCCTCCACTTT.

This clonotype turned up a few times. V gene TRBV5-1 combines with J gene TRBJ2-5; no clear D. Germline CDR1 and CDR2: SGHRS and YFSETQ. This CDR3 comprises 15 residues. Trimming pared 3 bases from V and 3 bases from J, leaving 15 bases between. The CDR3 is CASSWSRPVEETQYF. CDR3 coding DNA: TGCGCCAGCAGCTGGAGTCGCCCCGTGGAAGAGACCCAGTACTTC.

V is TRBV7-2 and J is TRBJ2-1, with D perhaps matching TRBD2 (6 bases). The CDR3 length is 16 residues. V was pared by 0 bases and J by 3 bases, with 12 bases between. Germline V gene sequence: CDR1 SGHTA, CDR2 FQGNSA. The CDR3, as DNA: TGTGCCAGCAGCTTAGCGGGGCGGGGTCTCTACAATGAGCAGTTCTTC. The encoded protein is CASSLAGRGLYNEQFF.

The chain recombines TRBV5-1 with TRBJ2-3, with a weak D call TRBD2 (6 bases). Looked up from germline, CDR1 is SGHRS and CDR2 is YFSETQ. The V end lost 9 bases, the J end lost 4 bases, and 15 bases lay between the germline ends. The length of the CDR3 is 13 residues. The CDR3 region is CATSQPGADTQYF. CDR3 nucleotide sequence: TGCGCCACCAGTCAACCGGGGGCAGATACGCAGTATTTT. The entire variable domain, with the rest obtained from reference TRBV5-1 and TRBJ2-3, is as follows: KAGVTQTPRYLIKTRGQQVTLSCSPISGHRSVSWYQQTPGQGLQFLFEYFSETQRNKGNFPGRFSGRQFSNSRSEMNVSTLELGDSALYLCATSQPGADTQYFGPGTRLTVL.

This clonotype was seen more than once but under ten times. The CDR3 DNA reads TGCGCCAGCAGCCAAGAATCGGCGGGGGAGCTGTTTTTT. This translates into CASSQESAGELFF. The chain uses TRBV4-3 and TRBJ2-2; no firm D call. Trimming pared 0 bases from V and 8 bases from J, leaving 7 bases between. From germline, CDR1 is LGHNA and CDR2 YSLEER. The CDR3 runs 13 residues.

This chain connects TRBV18 to TRBJ2-3; D may correspond to TRBD1 or TRBD2 (5 bases each). Germline V gene data show CDR1 as KGHSH and CDR2 as LQKENI. The V and J ends lost 5 bases and 6 bases respectively, with 12 bases between them. The CDR3 covers 13 residues. CDR3 bases: TGTGCCAGCTCAACGGGACCTGGGGATACGCAGTATTTT. This gives the protein CASSTGPGDTQYF.

This chain links TRBV6-5 with TRBJ1-1; 7 bases are shared with TRBD1. Germline lookup yields CDR1 MNHEY and CDR2 SVGAGI. The CDR3 has 12 amino acids. V shed 6 bases, J shed 8 bases, and the junction held 6 bases outside the gene matches. CDR3 in DNA: TGTGCCAGCAGATTACAGGGGAGAGAAGCTTTCTTT. It yields the protein CASRLQGREAFF.

This clonotype was seen repeatedly, ten times or more. The V and J genes are TRBV7-9 and TRBJ2-7; TRBD2 agrees at 7 bases. The germline gives CDR1 SEHNR, CDR2 FQNEAQ (reference sequence). The CDR3 has 15 amino acids. J lost 2 bases, V lost 3 bases, and 7 bases had no gene match. CDR3: CASSFGTISPYEQYV. DNA of the CDR3: TGTGCCAGCAGCTTCGGGACTATATCCCCCTACGAGCAGTACGTC.